This TCR beta chain was captured by sequencing in a study of PD-1 blockade in classical Hodgkin lymphoma. Germline CDR1 is SGHTA and CDR2 is FQGNSA. Unmatched junction bases numbered 7, after V lost 0 bases and J lost 6 bases. The CDR3 consists of 16 residues. About this clone itself: The antigen is unknown.

Profiling relied on immunoSEQ multiplex PCR, and the TCRdb table lists in-frame clones only, not all of them. The top ten clones hold 12% of a sample with about 97,000 clones, approximately 80% of them seen once. Study observations and caveats: A significant rise in TCR diversity was seen by C4D1 for CD4+ cells but not for CD8+ cells.

Every patient relapsed after autologous stem cell transplantation, and brentuximab vedotin exposure varied. This clonotype originated in a human donor with classical Hodgkin lymphoma. The sequenced sample was peripheral blood mononuclear cells (PBMCs), obtained at baseline. J is TRBJ2-3 and V is TRBV7-2, with 9 nucleotides matching TRBD2. CDR3 nucleotide sequence: TGTGCCAGCAGCTTAGCGGTTGTGCTAGCGGGGGATACGCAGTATTTT. It encodes CASSLAVVLAGDTQYF.